These T cell receptor beta chains were read from a single sample in a study of T cell responses to AZD1222 COVID-19 vaccine. Sequencing was performed with immunoSEQ multiplex PCR; in TCRdb, only in-frame clones are kept and a portion is missing. Of some 120,000 clones listed, 88% are singletons. The material sequenced was peripheral blood, taken on day 0 of MenACWY control vaccination. The receptors here all came from an adult in good health. The CDR3 runs from the conserved cysteine through the conserved F or W. Fields, in order: CDR3 protein, CDR3 DNA, clone size, J gene, D gene, V gene. D genes are given only for firm matches. The size entry is marked missing in some rows and otherwise reads once, few, many or a size class.

CDR3: CASSLDPGTLPGETQYF
DNA: TGTGCCAGCAGCTTGGACCCTGGGACACTCCCCGGGGAGACCCAGTACTTC
size: NA
J: TRBJ2-5
D: NA
V: TRBV5-4

CDR3: CASSHGGTGELFF
DNA: TGCGCCTCCTCCCACGGCGGCACCGGGGAGCTGTTTTTT
size: NA
J: TRBJ2-2
D: NA
V: TRBV5-1

CDR3: CASSLVGGGRLNNEQFF
DNA: TGTGCCAGCAGCTTAGTTGGCGGCGGGAGGCTGAACAATGAGCAGTTCTTC
size: NA
J: TRBJ2-1
D: TRBD2
V: TRBV11-2

CDR3: CAWGDSMNTEAFF
DNA: TGTGCCTGGGGAGACAGCATGAACACTGAAGCTTTCTTT
size: NA
J: TRBJ1-1
D: NA
V: TRBV30

CDR3: CASSGKDGIYGYTF
DNA: TGTGCCAGCAGTGGCAAAGACGGGATCTATGGCTACACCTTC
size: NA
J: TRBJ1-2
D: NA
V: TRBV2

CDR3: CASSLGSSAYNEQFF
DNA: TGTGCCAGCAGCCTCGGGAGTTCAGCCTACAATGAGCAGTTCTTC
size: NA
J: TRBJ2-1
D: NA
V: TRBV4-2

CDR3: CASSDPGDPSYEQYF
DNA: TGTGCCAGCAGTGATCCGGGGGATCCCTCCTACGAGCAGTACTTC
size: NA
J: TRBJ2-7
D: NA
V: TRBV2

CDR3: CASDDLGGNTEAFF
DNA: TGTGCCAGCGACGATCTCGGGGGGAACACTGAAGCTTTCTTT
size: NA
J: TRBJ1-1
D: NA
V: TRBV18

CDR3: CATARLGGETQYF
DNA: TGTGCCACCGCTAGATTGGGGGGCGAGACCCAGTACTTC
size: NA
J: TRBJ2-5
D: NA
V: TRBV24-1

CDR3: CASSKTRAGARNTIYF
DNA: TGTGCCAGCAGCAAAACCAGGGCAGGGGCTAGAAACACCATATATTTT
size: NA
J: TRBJ1-3
D: NA
V: TRBV28

CDR3: CASSPRDRPVAGELFF
DNA: TGCGCCAGCAGCCCCCGGGACAGGCCTGTCGCCGGGGAGCTGTTTTTT
size: NA
J: TRBJ2-2
D: TRBD1
V: TRBV5-1

CDR3: CASSYKNQVYEQCF
DNA: TGTGCCAGCAGTTACAAAAATCAGGTCTACGAGCAGTGCTTC
size: NA
J: TRBJ2-7
D: NA
V: TRBV6-5

CDR3: CASSLRPRITEAFF
DNA: TGTGCCAGCAGCTTAAGACCCAGAATAACTGAAGCTTTCTTT
size: NA
J: TRBJ1-1
D: NA
V: TRBV7-9

CDR3: CASTRDDRGPPYKQYF
DNA: TGTGCCAGCACCAGGGATGACAGGGGGCCCCCCTACAAGCAGTACTTC
size: NA
J: TRBJ2-7
D: NA
V: TRBV21-1

CDR3: CAWSVTTAGNYGYTF
DNA: TGTGCCTGGAGTGTAACAACGGCAGGGAACTATGGCTACACCTTC
size: NA
J: TRBJ1-2
D: NA
V: TRBV30

CDR3: CASSLIWADTQYF
DNA: TGTGCCAGCAGCTTAATCTGGGCAGATACGCAGTATTTT
size: NA
J: TRBJ2-3
D: NA
V: TRBV7-2

CDR3: CAIQRSGNTIYF
DNA: TGTGCCATACAGCGCTCTGGAAACACCATATATTTT
size: NA
J: TRBJ1-3
D: NA
V: TRBV10-3

CDR3: CATSDPGQGRNQPQHF
DNA: TGTGCCACCAGTGATCCGGGACAGGGGCGCAATCAGCCCCAGCATTTT
size: NA
J: TRBJ1-5
D: TRBD1
V: TRBV24-1

CDR3: CASSSLGGDEAFF
DNA: TGTGCCAGTAGTAGTCTGGGGGGGGATGAAGCTTTCTTT
size: NA
J: TRBJ1-1
D: NA
V: TRBV19

CDR3: CASRERGASTDTQYF
DNA: TGCGCCAGCAGGGAAAGAGGGGCTAGCACAGATACGCAGTATTTT
size: NA
J: TRBJ2-3
D: NA
V: TRBV5-1

CDR3: CASSESSTRAFF
DNA: TGTGCCAGCAGTGAATCCAGCACCCGAGCTTTCTTT
size: few
J: TRBJ1-1
D: NA
V: TRBV2

CDR3: CASSLRSGVMYEQYF
DNA: TGTGCCAGCAGCTTAAGGTCAGGGGTTATGTACGAGCAGTACTTC
size: NA
J: TRBJ2-7
D: NA
V: TRBV7-2

CDR3: CASSLDRSSYNSPLHF
DNA: TGTGCCAGCAGCTTAGATAGGAGCTCCTATAATTCACCCCTCCACTTT
size: NA
J: TRBJ1-6
D: NA
V: TRBV7-9

CDR3: CASSLGGLLNEQFF
DNA: TGTGCCAGCAGCTTAGGGGGACTACTTAATGAGCAGTTCTTC
size: NA
J: TRBJ2-1
D: TRBD2
V: TRBV7-2

CDR3: CASSESIGRGEQFF
DNA: TGCGCCAGCAGTGAGTCGATAGGACGTGGTGAGCAGTTCTTC
size: NA
J: TRBJ2-1
D: NA
V: TRBV10-1

CDR3: CATHDSVAEKLFF
DNA: TGTGCCACCCACGACAGTGTGGCTGAAAAACTGTTTTTT
size: NA
J: TRBJ1-4
D: NA
V: TRBV2

CDR3: CASSKATGQGTEAFF
DNA: TGTGCCAGCAGCAAAGCCACAGGCCAGGGAACTGAAGCTTTCTTT
size: NA
J: TRBJ1-1
D: NA
V: TRBV21-1

CDR3: CASSELDRGNSPLHF
DNA: TGTGCCAGCAGTGAACTTGACAGGGGGAATTCACCCCTCCACTTT
size: NA
J: TRBJ1-6
D: TRBD1
V: TRBV6-1

CDR3: CASSQDRTVPAILGKLFF
DNA: TGTGCCAGCAGCCAGGACAGGACGGTTCCGGCGATCCTGGGAAAACTGTTTTTT
size: NA
J: TRBJ1-4
D: NA
V: TRBV21-1

CDR3: CASSLGHNTGELFF
DNA: TGTGCCAGCAGCTTAGGCCATAACACCGGGGAGCTGTTTTTT
size: NA
J: TRBJ2-2
D: NA
V: TRBV7-9

CDR3: CASSPTGPSEQYF
DNA: TGTGCCAGCAGCCCGACAGGTCCTAGCGAGCAGTACTTC
size: once
J: TRBJ2-7
D: NA
V: TRBV7-6

CDR3: CASPGGGNHQPQHF
DNA: TGTGCCAGCCCGGGTGGCGGGAACCATCAGCCCCAGCATTTT
size: NA
J: TRBJ1-5
D: NA
V: TRBV6-5

CDR3: CASSSTGGNTEAFF
DNA: TGTGCCAGCAGCTCGACAGGGGGCAACACTGAAGCTTTCTTT
size: NA
J: TRBJ1-1
D: TRBD1
V: TRBV7-9

CDR3: CASSLADASTDTQYF
DNA: TGTGCCAGCAGTTTGGCGGATGCTAGCACAGATACGCAGTATTTT
size: few
J: TRBJ2-3
D: NA
V: TRBV28

CDR3: CASSRVGQGESPLHF
DNA: TGCGCCAGCAGTCGCGTGGGACAGGGTGAGTCACCCCTCCACTTT
size: NA
J: TRBJ1-6
D: TRBD1
V: TRBV23-1

CDR3: CASSLGRGILHNEQFF
DNA: TGCGCCAGCAGCTTAGGCCGCGGGATCCTACACAATGAGCAGTTCTTC
size: NA
J: TRBJ2-1
D: NA
V: TRBV5-1

CDR3: CAWSPGGLGGQFF
DNA: TGTGCCTGGAGCCCAGGGGGCCTAGGGGGGCAGTTCTTC
size: NA
J: TRBJ2-1
D: TRBD1
V: TRBV30